A single TCR beta chain is shown here with its context. This sample was taken from a study of blood T cell repertoires in COVID-19. The CDR3 is made up of 12 amino acids. Trimming left V 7 bases short and J 0 bases short, with 7 bases between. Per germline, CDR1 ENHRY and CDR2 SYGVKD. TCRdb keeps only in-frame clones here, not all; method: immunoSEQ multiplex PCR. This table has about 99,000 clones, roughly 90% appearing once. The V gene is TRBV10-3, the J gene TRBJ2-7; no clear D. The material sequenced was peripheral blood. This sequence was found in an elderly woman in a cohort sampled during active COVID-19. The CDR3 DNA reads as TGTGCCATCATCTGTTTCTCCTACGAGCAGTACTTC. It is translated as CAIICFSYEQYF.